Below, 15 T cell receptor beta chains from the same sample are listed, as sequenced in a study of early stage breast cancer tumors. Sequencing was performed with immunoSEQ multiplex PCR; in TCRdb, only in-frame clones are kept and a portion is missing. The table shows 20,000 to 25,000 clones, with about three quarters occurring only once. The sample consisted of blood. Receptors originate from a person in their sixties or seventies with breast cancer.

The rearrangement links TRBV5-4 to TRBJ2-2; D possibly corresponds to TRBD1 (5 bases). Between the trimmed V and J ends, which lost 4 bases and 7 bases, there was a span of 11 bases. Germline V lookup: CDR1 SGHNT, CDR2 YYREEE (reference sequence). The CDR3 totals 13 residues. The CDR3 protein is CASSVDSNGELFF. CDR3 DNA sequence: TGTGCCAGCAGCGTTGACAGCAACGGGGAGCTGTTTTTT.

The DNA for the CDR3 is TGCGCCAGCAGCCAAAGGGACAGGGGGAGTTTCTCCTACGAGCAGTACTTC. This encodes CASSQRDRGSFSYEQYF. This chain links TRBV4-1 with TRBJ2-7; the match to TRBD1 covers 11 bases. The CDR3 length is 17 residues. Germline V lookup: CDR1 MGHRA, CDR2 YSYEKL. The V segment lost 2 bases and the J segment 0 bases; nucleotides outside the gene matches: 6.

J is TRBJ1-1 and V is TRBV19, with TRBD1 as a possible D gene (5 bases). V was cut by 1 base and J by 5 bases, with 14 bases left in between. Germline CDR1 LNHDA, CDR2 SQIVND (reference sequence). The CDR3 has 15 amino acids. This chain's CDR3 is CASSIGDRKGTEAFF. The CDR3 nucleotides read TGTGCCAGTAGTATAGGAGACAGAAAGGGGACTGAAGCTTTCTTT.

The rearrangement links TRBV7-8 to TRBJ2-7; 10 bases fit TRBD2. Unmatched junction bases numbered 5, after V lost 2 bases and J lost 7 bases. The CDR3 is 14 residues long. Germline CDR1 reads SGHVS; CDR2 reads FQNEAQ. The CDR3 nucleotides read TGTGCCAGCAGCTTATTACTAGCGGGAAGGGAGCAGTACTTC. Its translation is CASSLLLAGREQYF.

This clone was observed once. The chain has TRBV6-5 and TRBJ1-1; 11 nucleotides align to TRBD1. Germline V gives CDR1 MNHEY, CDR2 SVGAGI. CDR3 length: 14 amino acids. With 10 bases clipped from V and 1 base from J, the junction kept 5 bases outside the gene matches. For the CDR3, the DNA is TGTGCCACCGGGGGACAGGGGGGGAACACTGAAGCTTTCTTT. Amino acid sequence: CATGGQGGNTEAFF.

DNA for the CDR3: TGTGCCAGCAGCCCCCTGGGGTTTAGCGGGAGTGCAGATACGCAGTATTTT. This gives the protein CASSPLGFSGSADTQYF. V usage is TRBV4-2 and J usage is TRBJ2-3, with 9 bases fitting TRBD2. The CDR3 is made up of 17 amino acids. After removal of 4 bases from V and 4 bases from J, the junction contained 12 bases not matched to a gene. CDR1 and CDR2 from the germline V gene are LGHNA and YNFKEQ.

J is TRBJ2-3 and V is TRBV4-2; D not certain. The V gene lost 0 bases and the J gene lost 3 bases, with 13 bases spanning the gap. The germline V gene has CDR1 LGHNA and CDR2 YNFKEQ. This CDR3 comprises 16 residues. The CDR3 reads CASSQDRGESTDTQYF. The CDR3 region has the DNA TGTGCCAGCAGCCAAGATCGTGGGGAAAGTACAGATACGCAGTATTTT.

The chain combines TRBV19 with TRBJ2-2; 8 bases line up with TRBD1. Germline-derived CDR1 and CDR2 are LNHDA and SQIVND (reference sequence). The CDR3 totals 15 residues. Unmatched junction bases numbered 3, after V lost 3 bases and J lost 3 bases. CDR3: CASSILQGDTGELFF. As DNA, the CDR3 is TGTGCCAGTAGTATCTTACAGGGGGACACCGGGGAGCTGTTTTTT.

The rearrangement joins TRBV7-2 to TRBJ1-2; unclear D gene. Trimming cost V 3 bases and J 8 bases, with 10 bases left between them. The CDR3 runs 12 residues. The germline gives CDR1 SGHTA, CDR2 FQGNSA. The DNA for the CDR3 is TGTGCCAGCAGCTTCGCAGCCAGGGGCTACACCTTC. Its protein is CASSFAARGYTF.

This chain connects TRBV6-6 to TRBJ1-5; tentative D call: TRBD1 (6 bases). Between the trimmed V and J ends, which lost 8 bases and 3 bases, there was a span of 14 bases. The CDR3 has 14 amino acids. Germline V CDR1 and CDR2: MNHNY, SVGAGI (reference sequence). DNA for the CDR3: TGTGCCAGCCTCCCGGCAGGGGCCAATCAGCCCCAGCATTTT. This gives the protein CASLPAGANQPQHF.

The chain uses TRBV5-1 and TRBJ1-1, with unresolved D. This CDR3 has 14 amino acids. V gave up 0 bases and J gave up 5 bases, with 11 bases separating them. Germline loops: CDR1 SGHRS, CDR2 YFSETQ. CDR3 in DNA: TGCGCCAGCAGCTTGGCCAAAGTGAGGACTGAAGCTTTCTTT. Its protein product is CASSLAKVRTEAFF.

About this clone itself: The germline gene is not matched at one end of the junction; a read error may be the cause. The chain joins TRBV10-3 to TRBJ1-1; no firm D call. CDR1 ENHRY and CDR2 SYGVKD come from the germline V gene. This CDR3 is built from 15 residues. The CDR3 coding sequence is TGTGCCAGCAGTTACGCTCCCTTCATGAACACTGAAGCTTTCTTT. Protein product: CASSYAPFMNTEAFF.

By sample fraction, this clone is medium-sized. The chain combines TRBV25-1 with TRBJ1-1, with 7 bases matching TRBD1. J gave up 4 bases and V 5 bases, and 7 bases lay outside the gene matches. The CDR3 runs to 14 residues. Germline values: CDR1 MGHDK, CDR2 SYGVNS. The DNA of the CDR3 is TGTGCCAGCAGTACCCAAACAGGGGCCACTGAAGCTTTCTTT. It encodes CASSTQTGATEAFF.

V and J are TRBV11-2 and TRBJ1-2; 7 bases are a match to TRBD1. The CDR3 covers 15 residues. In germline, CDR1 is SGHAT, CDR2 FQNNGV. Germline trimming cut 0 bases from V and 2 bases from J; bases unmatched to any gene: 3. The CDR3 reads CASSLEGQVNYGYTF. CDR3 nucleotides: TGTGCCAGCAGCTTAGAAGGACAGGTCAACTATGGCTACACCTTC.

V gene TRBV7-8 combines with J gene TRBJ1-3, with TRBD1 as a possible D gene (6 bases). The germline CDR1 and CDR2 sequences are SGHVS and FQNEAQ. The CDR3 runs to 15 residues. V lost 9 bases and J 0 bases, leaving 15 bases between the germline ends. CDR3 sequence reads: CASNRELGSGNTIYF. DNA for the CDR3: TGTGCCAGTAACAGGGAACTGGGCTCTGGAAACACCATATATTTT.